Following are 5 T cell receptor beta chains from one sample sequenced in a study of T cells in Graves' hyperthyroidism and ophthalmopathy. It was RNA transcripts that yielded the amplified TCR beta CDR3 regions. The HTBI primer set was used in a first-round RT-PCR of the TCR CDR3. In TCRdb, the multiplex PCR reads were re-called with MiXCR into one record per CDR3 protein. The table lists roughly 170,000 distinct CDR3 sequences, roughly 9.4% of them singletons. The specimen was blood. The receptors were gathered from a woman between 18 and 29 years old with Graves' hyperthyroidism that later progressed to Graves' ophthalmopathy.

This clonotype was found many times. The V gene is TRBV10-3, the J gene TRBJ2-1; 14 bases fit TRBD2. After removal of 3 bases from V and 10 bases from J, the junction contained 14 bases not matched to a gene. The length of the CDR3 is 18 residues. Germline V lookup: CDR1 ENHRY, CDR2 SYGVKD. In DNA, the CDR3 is TGTGCCATCAGTGACCGGGACAAGGGACTAGCGGGAGAAGAGGAGCAGTTCTTC. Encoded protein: CAISDRDKGLAGEEEQFF.

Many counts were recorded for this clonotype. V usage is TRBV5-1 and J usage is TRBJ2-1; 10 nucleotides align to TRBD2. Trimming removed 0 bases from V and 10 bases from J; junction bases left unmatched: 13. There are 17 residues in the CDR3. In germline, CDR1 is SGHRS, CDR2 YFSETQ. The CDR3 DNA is TGCGCCAGCAGCTTGGGGGGACTAGCGTTATCATCAGGGGAGCAGTTCTTC. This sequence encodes CASSLGGLALSSGEQFF.

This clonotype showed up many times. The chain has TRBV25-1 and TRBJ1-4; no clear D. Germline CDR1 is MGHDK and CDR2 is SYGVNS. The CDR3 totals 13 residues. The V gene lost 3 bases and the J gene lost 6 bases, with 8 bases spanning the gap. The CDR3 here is CASSDLSYEKLFF. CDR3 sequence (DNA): TGTGCCAGCAGTGATTTGTCGTATGAAAAACTGTTTTTT.

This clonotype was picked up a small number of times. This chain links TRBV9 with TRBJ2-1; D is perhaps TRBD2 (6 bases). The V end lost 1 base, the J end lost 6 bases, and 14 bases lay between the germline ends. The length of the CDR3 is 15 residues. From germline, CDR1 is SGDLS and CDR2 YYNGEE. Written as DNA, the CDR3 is TGTGCCAGCAGCGTATTCGGGGGTAGGGGCAATGAGCAGTTCTTC. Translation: CASSVFGGRGNEQFF.

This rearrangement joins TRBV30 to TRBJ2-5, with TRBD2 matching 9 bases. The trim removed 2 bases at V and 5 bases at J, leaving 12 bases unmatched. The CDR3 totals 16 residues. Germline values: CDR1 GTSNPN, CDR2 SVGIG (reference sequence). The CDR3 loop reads CAWSKKGAGGQETQYF. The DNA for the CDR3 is TGTGCCTGGAGTAAAAAGGGGGCGGGGGGGCAGGAGACCCAGTACTTC.